This passage covers 26 T cell receptor beta chains from one sample sequenced in a study of shared clonotypes between healthy human individuals. The protocol was immunoSEQ multiplex PCR, while the TCRdb copy is restricted to in-frame clones and leaves out a portion. The table lists 2 million to 2.5 million clones, nearly 97% of them singletons. The sequenced material came from naive CD4+ T cells sorted from blood. This sample's subset: CD45RA+ positively selected. The receptors here all came from a man aged 18 to 29 in good health.

The chain has TRBV7-2 and TRBJ1-2; D ambiguous. Trimming removed 7 bases from V and 1 base from J, with 16 bases in between. The CDR3 totals 15 residues. CDR1 is SGHTA and CDR2 is FQGNSA in the germline V gene. CDR3 bases: TGTGCCAGCACTGAACGCCGTAACCTTAACTATGGCTACACCTTC. Protein sequence: CASTERRNLNYGYTF.

V gene TRBV7-9 combines with J gene TRBJ2-2; D not certain. V was clipped by 4 bases and J by 3 bases, with 6 bases between them. Germline CDR1 and CDR2: SEHNR and FQNEAQ (reference sequence). This CDR3 is 13 amino acids long. Written as DNA, the CDR3 is TGTGCCAGCAGCTCGGTCTACACCGGGGAGCTGTTTTTT. Translation gives CASSSVYTGELFF. The complete variable domain, with remaining parts taken from reference TRBV7-9 and TRBJ2-2, reads DTGVSQNPRHKITKRGQNVTFRCDPISEHNRLYWYRQTLGQGPEFLTYFQNEAQLEKSRLLSDRFSAERPKGSFSTLEIQRTEQGDSAMYLCASSSVYTGELFFGEGSRLTVL.

The chain links TRBV6-7 to TRBJ2-3, with 13 bases fitting TRBD2. TRBV6-7 is an ORF; its function is uncertain. CDR3 length equals 18 residues. The J segment lost 8 bases and the V segment lost 0 bases, leaving 11 bases of the junction unmatched. The CDR3 spells CASSYSILLAGGPGTQYF. CDR3 coding DNA: TGTGCCAGCAGTTACTCGATTCTACTAGCGGGAGGGCCCGGTACGCAGTATTTT.

This chain uses TRBV9 with TRBJ2-7; 8 positions agree with TRBD1. This CDR3 spans 14 amino acids. The J segment lost 5 bases and the V segment lost 3 bases, leaving 7 bases of the junction unmatched. CDR1 is SGDLS, CDR2 YYNGEE, per germline. The CDR3 bases are TGTGCCAGCAGCGCCCCGGGACAGGTAAACGAGCAGTACTTC. Protein sequence: CASSAPGQVNEQYF.

This clone occurred once. The V gene is TRBV27, the J gene TRBJ2-3; 10 bases line up with TRBD1. V shed 3 bases, J shed 2 bases, and the junction held 8 bases outside the gene matches. Germline V gene sequence: CDR1 MNHEY, CDR2 SMNVEV (reference sequence). CDR3 length: 17 residues. This chain's CDR3 is CASSFRPGQGSTDTQYF. The CDR3 bases are TGTGCCAGCAGTTTCAGACCGGGACAGGGGTCCACAGATACGCAGTATTTT.

The chain uses TRBV4-1 and TRBJ2-7; D is perhaps TRBD1 (6 bases). There are 16 residues in the CDR3. Germline-derived CDR1 and CDR2 are MGHRA and YSYEKL. Trimming left V 1 base short and J 4 bases short, with 17 bases between. This CDR3 is CASSQVWSPTGYEQYF. The CDR3, as DNA: TGCGCCAGCAGCCAAGTCTGGTCTCCCACAGGGTACGAGCAGTACTTC.

Only one count was recorded for this clone. The CDR3 here is CASSTPPLAVTDTQYF. In DNA form, the CDR3 reads TGTGCCAGCAGTACCCCCCCTCTTGCAGTCACAGATACGCAGTATTTT. This chain connects TRBV6-6 to TRBJ2-3; D gene uncertain. Germline V gives CDR1 MNHNY, CDR2 SVGAGI (reference sequence). This CDR3 is built from 16 residues. V lost 5 bases and J 2 bases, leaving 17 bases between the germline ends.

DNA for the CDR3: TGTGCCAGCAGCCTAAGGGCAGTGGAAAAACTGTTTTTT. Protein: CASSLRAVEKLFF. V and J are TRBV28 and TRBJ1-4; D is unclear. The CDR3 runs 13 residues. Germline lookup yields CDR1 MDHEN and CDR2 SYDVKM. V was pared by 6 bases and J by 8 bases, with 13 bases between.

This chain joins TRBV10-3 and TRBJ1-1; D uncertain. Germline lookup yields CDR1 ENHRY and CDR2 SYGVKD. The CDR3 runs to 13 residues. Trimming took off 7 bases at V and 0 bases at J, with 9 bases between the two ends. The CDR3 coding sequence is TGTGCCATCAACCGCGGCATGAACACTGAAGCTTTCTTT. Residues: CAINRGMNTEAFF.

J is TRBJ2-4 and V is TRBV7-9; D unclear. The ends were cut back, 1 base at V and 7 bases at J, with 8 bases in the middle. Per germline, CDR1 SEHNR and CDR2 FQNEAQ (reference sequence). This CDR3 comprises 13 residues. The CDR3 coding sequence is TGTGCCAGCAGCTTAGGCAATGCTAACATTCAGTACTTC. Amino acids: CASSLGNANIQYF.

V gene TRBV6-1 combines with J gene TRBJ1-5; TRBD1 agrees at 10 bases. After removal of 6 bases from V and 6 bases from J, the junction contained 5 bases not matched to a gene. Germline values: CDR1 MNHNS, CDR2 SASEGT. This CDR3 region has 14 residues. CDR3 region: CASRETGGGQPQHF. The CDR3 bases are TGTGCCAGCAGGGAGACAGGGGGCGGTCAGCCCCAGCATTTT.

V gene TRBV18 combines with J gene TRBJ2-1; D is unclear. There are 13 residues in the CDR3. The V gene's germline CDR1 is KGHSH and CDR2 LQKENI. Deletions cut 2 bases from V and 8 bases from J, with 10 bases between. The CDR3: CASSPRQVDEQFF. The CDR3 DNA is TGTGCCAGCTCACCAAGGCAGGTAGATGAGCAGTTCTTC.

The chain is built from TRBV11-2 and TRBJ2-1; possibly TRBD2 for D (5 bases). The CDR3 totals 15 residues. CDR1 is SGHAT and CDR2 is FQNNGV in the germline V gene. Deletions cut 5 bases from V and 0 bases from J, with 11 bases between. The CDR3 DNA follows: TGTGCCAGCAGCATTAGCGCCAGCTCCTACAATGAGCAGTTCTTC. Translating it yields CASSISASSYNEQFF. Together with reference TRBV11-2 and TRBJ2-1, the CDR3 gives the full variable domain: EAGVAQSPRYKIIEKRQSVAFWCNPISGHATLYWYQQILGQGPKLLIQFQNNGVVDDSQLPKDRFSAERLKGVDSTLKIQPAKLEDSAVYLCASSISASSYNEQFFGPGTRLTVL.

The J gene is TRBJ2-7, the V gene TRBV7-2; 14 nucleotides line up with TRBD2. The CDR3 contains 16 residues. After removal of 5 bases from V and 7 bases from J, the junction contained 10 bases not matched to a gene. Germline V gives CDR1 SGHTA, CDR2 FQGNSA. In nucleotides, the CDR3 is TGTGCCAGCAGCATCCAGACTAGCGGGGGGGCTAAGGAGCAGTACTTC. Its protein product is CASSIQTSGGAKEQYF.

The rearrangement joins TRBV28 to TRBJ2-1; D uncertain. V was clipped by 6 bases and J by 3 bases, with 3 bases between them. The CDR3 contains 11 residues. Germline CDR1 reads MDHEN; CDR2 reads SYDVKM. DNA of the CDR3: TGTGCCAGCAGGAGCTACAATGAGCAGTTCTTC. Translation gives CASRSYNEQFF.

The CDR3 loop reads CASSGVGVGNTIYF. CDR3 nucleotides: TGTGCCAGCAGCGGAGTGGGGGTGGGAAACACCATATATTTT. The rearrangement uses TRBV7-9 and TRBJ1-3; a possible D gene is TRBD1 (5 bases). Per germline, CDR1 SEHNR and CDR2 FQNEAQ (reference sequence). V was pared by 5 bases and J by 4 bases, with 12 bases between. CDR3 size: 14 residues.

V gene TRBV6-4 combines with J gene TRBJ2-1; 10 bases map to TRBD2. CDR1 is MRHNA, CDR2 SNTAGT, per germline. The length of the CDR3 is 13 residues. V gave up 6 bases and J gave up 10 bases; unmatched junction bases: 6. The chain's CDR3 is CASSSQREGEQFF. Here the CDR3 DNA reads TGTGCCAGCAGCTCCCAGCGGGAGGGGGAGCAGTTCTTC.

The chain combines TRBV6-5 with TRBJ2-5; D tentatively fits TRBD1 or TRBD2 (6 bases each). The CDR3 spans 14 residues. V lost 2 bases to trimming and J lost 4 bases, with 11 bases between them. CDR1 is MNHEY, CDR2 SVGAGI, per germline. CDR3 in DNA: TGTGCCAGCAGTTACGGGGGGCCGGGAGAGACCCAGTACTTC. Its translation is CASSYGGPGETQYF.

The J gene is TRBJ1-4, the V gene TRBV5-1; no reliable D call. Deletions cut 1 base from V and 4 bases from J, with 17 bases between. Germline-derived CDR1 and CDR2 are SGHRS and YFSETQ. This CDR3 is 17 amino acids long. In DNA, the CDR3 is TGCGCCAGCAGCTTGTATCCAGTAAGAGGGATTAATGAAAAACTGTTTTTT. Protein product: CASSLYPVRGINEKLFF.

This clone was seen only once. The rearrangement links TRBV15 to TRBJ2-4; a weak D match, TRBD2 (6 bases). This CDR3 region has 17 residues. The germline CDR1 and CDR2 sequences are LNHNV and YYDKDF (reference sequence). V was cut by 1 base and J by 3 bases, with 16 bases left in between. CDR3 loop: CATSRGAAGMGKNIQYF. The CDR3 nucleotides are TGTGCCACCAGCAGAGGGGCGGCGGGGATGGGCAAAAACATTCAGTACTTC.

This chain connects TRBV6-5 to TRBJ2-5; 7 bases agree with TRBD1. Germline CDR1 is MNHEY and CDR2 is SVGAGI. The junction had 6 bases not matched to a gene; V was cut back by 5 bases and J by 0 bases. CDR3 length: 15 residues. The CDR3 loop reads CASSPRQGYQETQYF. In nucleotides, the CDR3 is TGTGCCAGCAGTCCCCGACAGGGCTACCAAGAGACCCAGTACTTC.

The chain couples TRBV7-3 to TRBJ1-1; 7 bases are shared with TRBD1. The CDR3 consists of 13 residues. With 5 bases clipped from V and 5 bases from J, the junction kept 5 bases outside the gene matches. CDR1 and CDR2 from the germline V gene are SGHTA and FQGTGA. The CDR3 protein is CASSIQGGTEAFF. CDR3 in DNA: TGTGCCAGCAGCATCCAGGGGGGGACTGAAGCTTTCTTT.

As to this clone: Other DNA sequences within the sample encode an identical CDR3. The V gene is TRBV2, the J gene TRBJ1-2; perhaps TRBD1 as D (5 bases). The CDR3 sequence is 12 residues long. From germline, CDR1 is SNHLY and CDR2 FYNNEI. V lost 6 bases and J lost 4, with 9 bases in between. The CDR3 sequence is CASSQTGYGYTF. The CDR3 DNA sequence: TGTGCCAGCAGCCAAACAGGCTATGGCTACACCTTC.

The rearrangement uses TRBV6-5 and TRBJ1-2, with TRBD1 matching 7 bases. After removal of 4 bases from V and 5 bases from J, the junction contained 10 bases not matched to a gene. The CDR3 has 15 amino acids. Germline V lookup: CDR1 MNHEY, CDR2 SVGAGI. The CDR3 spells CASSFLATGVYGYTF. The CDR3 bases are TGTGCCAGCAGTTTTCTAGCTACAGGGGTATATGGCTACACCTTC.

V usage is TRBV6-5 and J usage is TRBJ2-7; D may be TRBD2 (6 bases). Germline V gives CDR1 MNHEY, CDR2 SVGAGI. Trimming took off 0 bases at V and 2 bases at J, with 14 bases between the two ends. The CDR3 covers 16 residues. The CDR3 region is CASSYSTASATYEQYF. In nucleotides, the CDR3 is TGTGCCAGCAGTTACTCCACGGCTAGCGCAACCTACGAGCAGTACTTC.

The chain combines TRBV27 with TRBJ1-5; a possible D gene is TRBD1 (5 bases). The germline gives CDR1 MNHEY, CDR2 SMNVEV (reference sequence). V dropped 6 bases and J dropped 3 bases, with 15 bases sitting between them. This CDR3 has 15 amino acids. The CDR3: CASSVGTLPNQPQHF. The CDR3 bases are TGTGCCAGCAGCGTAGGGACGCTACCCAATCAGCCCCAGCATTTT.